This is a list of T cell receptor beta chains from one sample in a study of OX40 agonist ivuxolimab in advanced cancers. Assay: immunoSEQ multiplex PCR; the TCRdb copy retains only in-frame clones and omits some. The table lists some 68,000 clones, 86% of them singletons. Sample: CD4+ or CD8+ T cells sorted from blood, taken in a trial of the OX40 agonist ivuxolimab. The receptor source for this set is an adult with an advanced solid tumor such as melanoma, head and neck, liver or kidney cancer. The CDR3 runs from the conserved cysteine through the conserved F or W. The D gene is left open where the match is weak. Size is stated for part of the rows, as once, few or many counts, or as a class when the clone is expanded.

clone_size d_call j_call v_call cdr3_length cdr3_nt cdr3_aa
. . TRBJ2-3 TRBV6-6 15 TGTGCCAGCAGGCTTCTTGCGACTGGGGGGAATACGCAGTATTTT CASRLLATGGNTQYF
. TRBD2 TRBJ2-1 TRBV27 20 TGTGCCAGCAGTTTAAGGGCTATTGGGGGACTAGCGGGAGTAATCAATGAGCAGTTCTTC CASSLRAIGGLAGVINEQFF
. TRBD1 TRBJ2-1 TRBV7-9 15 TGTGCCGGGACAGGGGACCCCGCTAGGTACAATGAGCAGTTCTTC CAGTGDPARYNEQFF
few . TRBJ2-1 TRBV7-8 12 TGTGCCAGCAGCTCCCGGACGAATGAGCAGTTCTTC CASSSRTNEQFF
few TRBD2 TRBJ2-1 TRBV28 15 TGTGCCAGCACCTTAGCGGGAGGTTTGTACAATGAGCAGTTCTTC CASTLAGGLYNEQFF
. TRBD2 TRBJ2-3 TRBV2 16 TGTGCCAGCACCGGGACTAGCGGGAGGGCCCCAGATACGCAGTATTTT CASTGTSGRAPDTQYF
. . TRBJ2-5 TRBV7-2 13 TGTGCCAGCAGCTTACAGGGGTTAGAGACCCAGTACTTC CASSLQGLETQYF
. TRBD2 TRBJ2-1 TRBV4-3 15 TGCGCCAGCAGCCAAGATCGACTAGCGGGCAGGGAGCAGTTCTTC CASSQDRLAGREQFF
. . TRBJ2-7 TRBV5-5 14 TGTGCCAGCAGCTTAAGAGGCTCTTCTGGCGAGCAGTACTTC CASSLRGSSGEQYF
. . TRBJ2-2 TRBV7-9 15 TGTGCCAGCAGGCTCAGAGAGGGGAGCACCGGGGAGCTGTTTTTT CASRLREGSTGELFF
. TRBD1 TRBJ2-7 TRBV2 14 TGTGCCAGCAGACCGACAGGGGCCAACTACGAGCAGTACTTC CASRPTGANYEQYF
. TRBD1 TRBJ1-2 TRBV4-2 12 TGTGCCAGCGCAACAGGGGACTATGGCTACACCTTC CASATGDYGYTF
. . TRBJ2-5 TRBV19 15 TGTGCCAGTAGTACTTCGGGAGTTACTCAAGAGACCCAGTACTTC CASSTSGVTQETQYF
. TRBD2 TRBJ2-7 TRBV27 13 TGTGCCAGCAGCGGACTAGCGGGAGACGAGCAGTACTTC CASSGLAGDEQYF
once . TRBJ1-1 TRBV18 15 TGTGCCAGCTCACCACCGGGCAGTCGGGGCACTGAAGCTTTCTTT CASSPPGSRGTEAFF
. TRBD2 TRBJ2-1 TRBV30 16 TGTGCCTGGAGTGTGGGAGGAGCGGGAGGTCGGAATGAGCAGTTCTTC CAWSVGGAGGRNEQFF
. . TRBJ2-7 TRBV7-9 14 TGTGCCAGCAGCCAAAACGTGAGGGCCTACGAGCAGTACTTC CASSQNVRAYEQYF
. . TRBJ2-2 TRBV5-4 17 TGTGCCAGCAGCTTAGGGACAATCCAAACGAACACCGGGGAGCTGTTTTTT CASSLGTIQTNTGELFF
. TRBD1 TRBJ1-5 TRBV18 17 TGTGCCAGCTCACCGGGACAGGGTGTTTATGGCAATCAGCCCCAGCATTTT CASSPGQGVYGNQPQHF
. . TRBJ2-2 TRBV29-1 13 TGCAGCGTCGGGACGACGAACACCGGGGAGCTGTTTTTT CSVGTTNTGELFF
. . TRBJ1-1 TRBV28 16 TGTGCCAGCAGCCCTGGACAGCCGAGGTTCGGCACTGAAGCTTTCTTT CASSPGQPRFGTEAFF
. TRBD2 TRBJ2-1 TRBV10-3 15 TGTGCCATCAAAGCCGGGACTAGCGGGACTAGTGAGCAGTTCTTC CAIKAGTSGTSEQFF
. . TRBJ1-2 TRBV28 19 TGTGCCAGCAGCCAACTCCGGAGAGCTTCCCGGGCGGACCACTATGGCTACACCTTC CASSQLRRASRADHYGYTF
. TRBD1 TRBJ1-6 TRBV28 15 TGTGCCAGCAGCAGCCGGGACAGGGGTTATTCACCCCTCCACTTT CASSSRDRGYSPLHF
. . TRBJ2-7 TRBV28 15 TGTGCCAGCAGTTTGGGGGGTAGGGTGACCTACGAGCAGTACTTC CASSLGGRVTYEQYF
. . TRBJ2-3 TRBV28 11 TGTGCCAGCAGGTACACAGATACGCAGTATTTT CASRYTDTQYF
few TRBD1 TRBJ1-1 TRBV11-2 12 TGTGCCAGCAGCCCAGACAGGGCTGAAGCTTTCTTT CASSPDRAEAFF
. . TRBJ1-2 TRBV4-2 14 TGTGCCAGCAGCCCAGGGCGACAAAACTATGGCTACACCTTC CASSPGRQNYGYTF
few TRBD1 TRBJ2-6 TRBV19 18 TGTGCCAGTATTCTCTCCGGGACAGGTCACTCTGGGGCCAACGTCCTGACTTTC CASILSGTGHSGANVLTF
. . TRBJ2-2 TRBV7-3 16 TGTGCCAGCAGCAAAGGTCCGGGACAAAACACCGGGGAGCTGTTTTTT CASSKGPGQNTGELFF
. TRBD2 TRBJ2-3 TRBV7-2 17 TGTGCCAGCAGCACGGGACTAGCGGGAGTAAGGGGAGATACGCAGTATTTT CASSTGLAGVRGDTQYF
medium-sized . TRBJ2-1 TRBV28 14 TGTGCCACCGTCGCCTCGGCAGGGGGGAATGAGCAGTTCTTC CATVASAGGNEQFF
. . TRBJ2-3 TRBV4-1 16 TGCGCCAGCAGCCAAGATCGGCTCCAAGGCACAGATACGCAGTATTTT CASSQDRLQGTDTQYF
. . TRBJ2-2 TRBV9 12 TGTGCCAGCAGCGTACAGACCGGGGAGCTGTTTTTT CASSVQTGELFF
. . TRBJ1-5 TRBV28 12 TGTGCCAGAGGGGTAGCGGGTCAGCCCCAGCATTTT CARGVAGQPQHF
once TRBD2 TRBJ2-1 TRBV11-1 14 TGTGCCAGCAGTTCGGGGCGGGAGGCCAATGAGCAGTTCTTC CASSSGREANEQFF
. . TRBJ1-2 TRBV7-8 14 TGTGCCAGCAGCCAGGGACGGACCAACTATGGCTACACCTTC CASSQGRTNYGYTF
. TRBD1 TRBJ2-7 TRBV5-1 13 TGCGCCAGCAGCTGGGACAGTCCCTACGAGCAGTACTTC CASSWDSPYEQYF
once . TRBJ2-3 TRBV4-2 18 TGTGCCAGCAGCGGAAGGGGGTTATTCGGCGGATCGGTGGATACGCAGTATTTT CASSGRGLFGGSVDTQYF
. TRBD2 TRBJ2-7 TRBV11-2 17 TGTGCCAGCAGCGCCCCCGGGACTAGCGGGAGGCGCTACGAGCAGTACTTC CASSAPGTSGRRYEQYF